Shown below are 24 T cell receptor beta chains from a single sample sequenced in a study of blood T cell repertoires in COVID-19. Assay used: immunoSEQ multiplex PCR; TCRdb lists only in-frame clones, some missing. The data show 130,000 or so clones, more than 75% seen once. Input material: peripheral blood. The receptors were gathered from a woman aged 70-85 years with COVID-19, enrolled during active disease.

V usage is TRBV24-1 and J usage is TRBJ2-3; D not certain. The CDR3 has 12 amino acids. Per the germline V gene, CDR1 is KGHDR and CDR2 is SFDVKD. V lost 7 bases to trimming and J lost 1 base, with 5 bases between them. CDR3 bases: TGTGCCACCAGGGCGGGCACAGATACGCAGTATTTT. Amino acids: CATRAGTDTQYF.

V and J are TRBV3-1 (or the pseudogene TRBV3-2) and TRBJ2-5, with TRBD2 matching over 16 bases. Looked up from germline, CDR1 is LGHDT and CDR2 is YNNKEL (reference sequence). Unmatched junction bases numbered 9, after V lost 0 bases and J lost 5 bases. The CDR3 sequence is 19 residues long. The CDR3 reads CASSQDPPGLAGGLETQYF. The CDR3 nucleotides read TGTGCCAGCAGCCAAGATCCTCCGGGACTAGCGGGGGGGCTGGAGACCCAGTACTTC.

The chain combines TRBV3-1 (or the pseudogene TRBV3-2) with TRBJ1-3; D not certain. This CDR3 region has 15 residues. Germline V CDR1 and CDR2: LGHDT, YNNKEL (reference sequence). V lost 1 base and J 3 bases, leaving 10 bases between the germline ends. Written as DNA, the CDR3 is TGTGCCAGCAGCCAAGGCCGGGTTAGTGGAAACACCATATATTTT. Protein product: CASSQGRVSGNTIYF.

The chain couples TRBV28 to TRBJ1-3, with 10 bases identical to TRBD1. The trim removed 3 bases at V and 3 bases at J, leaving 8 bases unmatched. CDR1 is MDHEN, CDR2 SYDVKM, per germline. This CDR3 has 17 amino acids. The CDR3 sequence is CASSFLDRGYIGNTIYF. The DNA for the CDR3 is TGTGCCAGCAGTTTCCTGGACAGGGGGTATATTGGAAACACCATATATTTT.

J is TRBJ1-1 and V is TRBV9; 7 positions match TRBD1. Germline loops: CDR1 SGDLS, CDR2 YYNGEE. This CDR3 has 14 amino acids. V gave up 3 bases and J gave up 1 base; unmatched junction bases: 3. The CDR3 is CASSAGTANTEAFF. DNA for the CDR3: TGTGCCAGCAGCGCCGGGACAGCGAACACTGAAGCTTTCTTT.

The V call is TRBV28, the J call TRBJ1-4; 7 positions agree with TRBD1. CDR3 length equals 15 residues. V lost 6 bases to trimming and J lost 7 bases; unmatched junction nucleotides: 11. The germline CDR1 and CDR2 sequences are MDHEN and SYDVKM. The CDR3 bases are TGTGCCAGCAGCCTACTCGGACAGGCCCGTGAAAAACTGTTTTTT. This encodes CASSLLGQAREKLFF. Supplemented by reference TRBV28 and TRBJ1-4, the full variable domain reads DVKVTQSSRYLVKRTGEKVFLECVQDMDHENMFWYRQDPGLGLRLIYFSYDVKMKEKGDIPEGYSVSREKKERFSLILESASTNQTSMYLCASSLLGQAREKLFFGSGTQLSVL.

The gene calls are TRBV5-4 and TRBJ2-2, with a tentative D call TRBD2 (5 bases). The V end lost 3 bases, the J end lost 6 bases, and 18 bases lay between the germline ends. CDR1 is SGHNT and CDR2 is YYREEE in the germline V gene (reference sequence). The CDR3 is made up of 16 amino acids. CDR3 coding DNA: TGTGCCAGCAGCTCCGGGCGGGCTTTCCGGCCCGGGGAGCTGTTTTTT. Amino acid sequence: CASSSGRAFRPGELFF.

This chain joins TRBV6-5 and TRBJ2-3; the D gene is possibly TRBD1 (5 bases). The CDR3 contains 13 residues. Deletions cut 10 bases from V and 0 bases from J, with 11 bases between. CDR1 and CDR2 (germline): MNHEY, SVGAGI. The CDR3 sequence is CAITWGSTDTQYF. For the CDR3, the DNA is TGTGCCATCACATGGGGCAGCACAGATACGCAGTATTTT.

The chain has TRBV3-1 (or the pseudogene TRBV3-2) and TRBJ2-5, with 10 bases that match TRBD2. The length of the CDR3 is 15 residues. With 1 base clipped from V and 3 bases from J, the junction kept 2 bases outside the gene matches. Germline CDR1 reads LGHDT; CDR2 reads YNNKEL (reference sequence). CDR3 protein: CASSQVTSGEETQYF. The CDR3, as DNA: TGTGCCAGCAGCCAAGTAACTAGCGGGGAAGAGACCCAGTACTTC.

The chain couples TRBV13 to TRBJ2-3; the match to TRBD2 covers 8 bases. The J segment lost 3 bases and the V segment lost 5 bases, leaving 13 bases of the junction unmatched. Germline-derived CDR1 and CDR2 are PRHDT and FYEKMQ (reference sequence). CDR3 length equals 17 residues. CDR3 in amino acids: CASSIWTSSVGTDTQYF. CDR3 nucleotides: TGTGCCAGCAGCATCTGGACTAGCTCTGTGGGAACAGATACGCAGTATTTT.

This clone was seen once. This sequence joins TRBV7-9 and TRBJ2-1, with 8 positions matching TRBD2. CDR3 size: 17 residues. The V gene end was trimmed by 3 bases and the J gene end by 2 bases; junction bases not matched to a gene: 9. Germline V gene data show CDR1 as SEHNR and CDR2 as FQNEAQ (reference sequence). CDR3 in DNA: TGTGCCAGCAGCTTCCCGACGGGGGGGCGAACCTACAATGAGCAGTTCTTC. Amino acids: CASSFPTGGRTYNEQFF.

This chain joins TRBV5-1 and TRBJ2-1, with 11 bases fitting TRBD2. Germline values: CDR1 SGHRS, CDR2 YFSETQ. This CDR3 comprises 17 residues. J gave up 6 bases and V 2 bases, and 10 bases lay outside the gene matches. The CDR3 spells CASSFLSGGAAGNEQFF. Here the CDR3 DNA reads TGCGCCAGCAGCTTTCTTAGCGGGGGGGCCGCGGGCAATGAGCAGTTCTTC.

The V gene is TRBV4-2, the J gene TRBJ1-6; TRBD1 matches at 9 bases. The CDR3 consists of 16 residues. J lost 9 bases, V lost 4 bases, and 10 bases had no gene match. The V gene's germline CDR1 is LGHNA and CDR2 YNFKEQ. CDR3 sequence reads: CASSPGGQGESSPLHF. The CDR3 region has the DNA TGTGCCAGCAGCCCCGGGGGACAGGGAGAAAGTTCACCCCTCCACTTT.

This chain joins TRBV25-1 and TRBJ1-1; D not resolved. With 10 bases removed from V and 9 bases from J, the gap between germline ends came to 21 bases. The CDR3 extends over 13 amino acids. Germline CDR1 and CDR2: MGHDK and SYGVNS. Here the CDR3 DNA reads TGTGCCACCTCGGCCGGAGGGCAAACTAAAGCTTTCTTT. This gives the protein CATSAGGQTKAFF.

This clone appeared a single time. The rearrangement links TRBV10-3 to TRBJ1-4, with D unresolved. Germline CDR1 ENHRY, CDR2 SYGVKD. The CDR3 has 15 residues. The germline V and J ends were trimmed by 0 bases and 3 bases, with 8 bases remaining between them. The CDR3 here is CAISESHGANEKLFF. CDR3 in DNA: TGTGCCATCAGTGAGTCTCACGGTGCTAATGAAAAACTGTTTTTT.

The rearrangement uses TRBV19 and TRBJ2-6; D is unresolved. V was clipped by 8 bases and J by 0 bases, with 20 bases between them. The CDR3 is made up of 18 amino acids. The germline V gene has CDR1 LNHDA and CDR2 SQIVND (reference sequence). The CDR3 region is CASRPMGSYSSGANVLTF. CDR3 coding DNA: TGTGCCAGTCGACCCATGGGCAGCTATTCCTCTGGGGCCAACGTCCTGACTTTC.

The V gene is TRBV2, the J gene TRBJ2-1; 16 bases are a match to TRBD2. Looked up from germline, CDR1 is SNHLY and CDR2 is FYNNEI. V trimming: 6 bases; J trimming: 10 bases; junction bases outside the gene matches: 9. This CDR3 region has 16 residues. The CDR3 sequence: CASRLPGLAGGREQFF. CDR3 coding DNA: TGTGCCAGCAGACTCCCGGGACTAGCGGGGGGGCGGGAGCAGTTCTTC.

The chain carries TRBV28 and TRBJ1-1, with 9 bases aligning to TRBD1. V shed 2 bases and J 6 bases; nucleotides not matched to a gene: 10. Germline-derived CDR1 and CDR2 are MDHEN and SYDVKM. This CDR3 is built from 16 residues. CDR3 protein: CASSLIGTGWRPEAFF. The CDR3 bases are TGTGCCAGCAGTTTAATCGGGACAGGGTGGCGCCCTGAAGCTTTCTTT.

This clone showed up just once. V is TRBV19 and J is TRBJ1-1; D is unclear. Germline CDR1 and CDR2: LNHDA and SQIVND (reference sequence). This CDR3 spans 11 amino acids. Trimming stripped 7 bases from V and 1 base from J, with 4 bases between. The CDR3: CASNRNTEAFF. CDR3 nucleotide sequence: TGTGCCAGTAATAGGAACACTGAAGCTTTCTTT.

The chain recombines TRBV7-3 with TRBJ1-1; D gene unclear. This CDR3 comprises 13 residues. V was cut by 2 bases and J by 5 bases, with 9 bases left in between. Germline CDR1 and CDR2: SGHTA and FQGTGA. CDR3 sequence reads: CASSLEVRTEAFF. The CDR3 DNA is TGTGCCAGCAGCTTAGAGGTACGAACTGAAGCTTTCTTT.

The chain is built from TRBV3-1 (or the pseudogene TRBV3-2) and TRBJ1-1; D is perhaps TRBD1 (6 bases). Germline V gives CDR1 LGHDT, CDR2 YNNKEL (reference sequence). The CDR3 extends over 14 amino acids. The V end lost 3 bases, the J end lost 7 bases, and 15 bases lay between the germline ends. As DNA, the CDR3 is TGTGCCAGCAGCCAGGATGACAGGTATAATGAAGCTTTCTTT. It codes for CASSQDDRYNEAFF.

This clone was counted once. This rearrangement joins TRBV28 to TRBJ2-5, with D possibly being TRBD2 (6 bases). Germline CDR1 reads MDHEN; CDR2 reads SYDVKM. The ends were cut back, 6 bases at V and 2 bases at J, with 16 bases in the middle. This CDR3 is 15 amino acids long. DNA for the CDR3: TGTGCCAGCAGAAGAGAGCGGGCTAGACAAGAGACCCAGTACTTC. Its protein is CASRRERARQETQYF.

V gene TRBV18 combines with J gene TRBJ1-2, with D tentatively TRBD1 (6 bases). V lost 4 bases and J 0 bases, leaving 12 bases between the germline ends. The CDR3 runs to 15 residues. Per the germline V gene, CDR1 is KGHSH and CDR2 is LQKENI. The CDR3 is CASSQLRGPNYGYTF. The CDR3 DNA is TGTGCCAGCTCACAACTCAGGGGCCCTAACTATGGCTACACCTTC.

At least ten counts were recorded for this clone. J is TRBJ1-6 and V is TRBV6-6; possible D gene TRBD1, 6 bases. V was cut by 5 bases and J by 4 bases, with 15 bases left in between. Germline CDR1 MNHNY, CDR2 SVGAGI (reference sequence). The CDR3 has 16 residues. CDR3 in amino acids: CASSRTGTPYNSPLHF. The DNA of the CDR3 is TGTGCCAGCAGTCGAACCGGGACACCTTATAATTCACCCCTCCACTTT.